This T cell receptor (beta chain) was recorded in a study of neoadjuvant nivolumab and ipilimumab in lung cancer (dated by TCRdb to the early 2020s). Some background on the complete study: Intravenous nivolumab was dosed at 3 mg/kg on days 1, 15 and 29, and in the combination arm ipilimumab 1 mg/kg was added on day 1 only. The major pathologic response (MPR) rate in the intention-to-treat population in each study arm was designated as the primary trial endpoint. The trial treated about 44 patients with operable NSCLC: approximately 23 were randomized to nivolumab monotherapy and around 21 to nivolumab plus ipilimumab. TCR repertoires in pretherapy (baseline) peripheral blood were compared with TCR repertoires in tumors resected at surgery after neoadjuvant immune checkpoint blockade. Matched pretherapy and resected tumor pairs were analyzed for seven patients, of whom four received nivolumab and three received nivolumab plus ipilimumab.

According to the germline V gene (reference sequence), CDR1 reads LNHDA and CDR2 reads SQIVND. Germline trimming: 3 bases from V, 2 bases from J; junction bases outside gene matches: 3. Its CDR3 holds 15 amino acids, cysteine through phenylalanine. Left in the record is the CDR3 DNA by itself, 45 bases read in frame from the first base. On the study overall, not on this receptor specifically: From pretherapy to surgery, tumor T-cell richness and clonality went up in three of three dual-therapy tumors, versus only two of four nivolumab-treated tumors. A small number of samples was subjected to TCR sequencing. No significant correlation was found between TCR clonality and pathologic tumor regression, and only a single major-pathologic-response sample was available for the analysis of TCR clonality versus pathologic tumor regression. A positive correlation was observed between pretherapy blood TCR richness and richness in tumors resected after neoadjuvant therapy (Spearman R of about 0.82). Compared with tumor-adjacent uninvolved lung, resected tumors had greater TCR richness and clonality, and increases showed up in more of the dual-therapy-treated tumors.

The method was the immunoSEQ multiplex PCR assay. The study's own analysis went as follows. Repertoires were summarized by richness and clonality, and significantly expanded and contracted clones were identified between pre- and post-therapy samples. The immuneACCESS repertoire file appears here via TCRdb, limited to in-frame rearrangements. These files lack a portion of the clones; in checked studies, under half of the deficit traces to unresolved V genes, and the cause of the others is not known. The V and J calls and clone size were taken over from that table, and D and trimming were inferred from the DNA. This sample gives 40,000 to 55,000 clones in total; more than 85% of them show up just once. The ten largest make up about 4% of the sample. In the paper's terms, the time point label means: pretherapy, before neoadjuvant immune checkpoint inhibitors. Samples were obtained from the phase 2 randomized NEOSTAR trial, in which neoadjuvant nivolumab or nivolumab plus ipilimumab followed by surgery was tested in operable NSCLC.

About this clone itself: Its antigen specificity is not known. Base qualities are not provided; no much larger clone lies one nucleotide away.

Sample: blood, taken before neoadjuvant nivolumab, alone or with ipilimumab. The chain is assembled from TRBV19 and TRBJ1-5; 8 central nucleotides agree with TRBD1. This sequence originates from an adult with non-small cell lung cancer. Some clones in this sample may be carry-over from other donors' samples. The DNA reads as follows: TGTGCCAGTAGTATTGGGACAGGAGGCAATCAGCCCCAGCATTTT. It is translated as CASSIGTGGNQPQHF.